This TCR beta chain was identified in a study of OX40 agonist ivuxolimab in advanced cancers. Overall study context: Three patients had partial responses: one hepatocellular carcinoma, two cutaneous melanoma. General study findings and limits: Clonal expansion by week 6 occurred in CD4+ and CD8+ blood T cells (at 0.1 to 3.0 mg/kg). Expanded peripheral T cell antigen specificity was not determined.

Concerning this clone itself: Its antigen is still unknown.

In germline, CDR1 is SQVTM, CDR2 ANQGSEA. Germline trimming cut 4 bases from V and 5 bases from J; bases unmatched to any gene: 6. The CDR3 is 15 amino acids. This table comes from immunoSEQ multiplex PCR, and its TCRdb copy is limited to in-frame clones, with some not included. The sample yields around 33,000 clones, roughly 89% seen once. Excluded were patients having autoimmune disease history or systemic immunosuppression. This material consisted of CD4+ or CD8+ T cells sorted from blood, taken in a trial of the OX40 agonist ivuxolimab. This chain uses TRBV29-1 with TRBJ2-3, with 13 bases fitting TRBD2. The clonotype originates from an adult with an advanced solid tumor such as melanoma, head and neck, liver or kidney cancer. The CDR3 sequence: CSVGTSGSGGDTQYF. CDR3 in DNA: TGCAGCGTTGGGACTAGCGGGAGCGGGGGAGATACGCAGTATTTT.